This paragraph reports one T cell receptor beta chain. This entry is derived from a study of T-cell reconstitution after alpha-beta-depleted transplantation in children. This sample's TCRbeta library carried unique molecular identifier barcodes. MiXCR, applied by TCRdb to the PCR reads, yields one record per CDR3 protein. The sample lists roughly 200,000 distinct CDR3 sequences; around 6.8% were seen once. Germline assignment: CDR1 MNHEY and CDR2 SVGEGT. This CDR3 has 17 residues. V was pared by 6 bases and J by 6 bases, with 24 bases between. The sequences come from PBMCs from the stem cell graft donor, collected from the stem cell graft. The chain has TRBV6-2 or TRBV6-3 and TRBJ2-1, with D perhaps matching TRBD2 (5 bases). The TCR comes from a human donor who donated a stem cell graft to a child with Wiskott-Aldrich syndrome. The CDR3 spells CASSHQEDGPKSNEQFF. The CDR3 DNA follows: TGTGCCAGCAGCCACCAGGAGGACGGGCCGAAGAGCAATGAGCAGTTCTTC.